A selection of T cell receptor beta chains follows, all from one sample in a study of blood T cell repertoires in COVID-19. Here immunoSEQ multiplex PCR was the method, and the copy in TCRdb shows in-frame clones only, minus some. This table holds some 380,000 clones, nearly 90% found once. The sample consisted of peripheral blood. The receptors were gathered from a man younger than 30 with active or convalescent COVID-19. CDR3s include the opening cysteine and the closing phenylalanine or tryptophan. D genes are given only for firm matches. Expanded clones get a size class; other rows say once, few or many, or leave the size out.

TRBD1,TRBJ1-6,TRBV6-5,NA,TGTGCCAGCAGTTACTCCTGGACAGGAAATTCACCCCTCCACTTT,CASSYSWTGNSPLHF
TRBD2,TRBJ2-1,TRBV7-3,NA,TGTGCCAGCAGCTATCTAGCGGGAGGCTACAATGAGCAGTTCTTC,CASSYLAGGYNEQFF
TRBD1,TRBJ1-2,TRBV6-5,NA,TGTGCCAGCAGTCCATGGACAGGGCATGGCTACACCTTC,CASSPWTGHGYTF
TRBD2,TRBJ2-2,TRBV14,NA,TGTGCCAGCAGCCACCCGCTTGGGGCGGGGGATGGAACCGGGGAGCTGTTTTTT,CASSHPLGAGDGTGELFF
TRBD2,TRBJ2-5,TRBV5-5,NA,TGTGCCAGCAGCTTTGGGGGGGAAAGGCCAGAGACCCAGTACTTC,CASSFGGERPETQYF
NA,TRBJ2-5,TRBV28,NA,TGTGCCAGCAGTTCCACGGGAGTGGGAGAGACCCAGTACTTC,CASSSTGVGETQYF
TRBD2,TRBJ2-1,TRBV4-2,few,TGTGCCAGCAGCCTCACCCCCCAAATACCTAGCGGGAGTCTCGATGAGCAGTTCTTC,CASSLTPQIPSGSLDEQFF
NA,TRBJ2-1,TRBV5-1,NA,TGCGCCAGCAAGGGTGCGGGGCCCTTCAATGAGCAGTTCTTC,CASKGAGPFNEQFF
NA,TRBJ2-1,TRBV28,once,TGTGCCAGCATAAAGGGGAACAATGAGCAGTTCTTC,CASIKGNNEQFF
NA,TRBJ2-3,TRBV30,NA,TGTGCCTGGAGTGTATCGAGGGTTAGCGGAGTCACAGATACGCAGTATTTT,CAWSVSRVSGVTDTQYF
NA,TRBJ1-2,TRBV28,NA,TGTGCCAGCAGTTTAGGAACGGGGGTTAACTATGGCTACACCTTC,CASSLGTGVNYGYTF
TRBD1,TRBJ2-7,TRBV29-1,NA,TGCAGCGTTGGGGGACAGGCCTACGAGCAGTACTTC,CSVGGQAYEQYF
TRBD1,TRBJ1-5,TRBV4-3,NA,TGCGCCAGCAGCCAAGATCTGACAGGGGTCAATCAGCCCCAGCATTTT,CASSQDLTGVNQPQHF
TRBD1,TRBJ2-7,TRBV4-3,NA,TGCGCCAGCAGCCCGGACAGGGGGCACTACGAGCAGTACTTC,CASSPDRGHYEQYF
NA,TRBJ1-1,TRBV7-2,NA,TGTGCCAGCAGCTCGAGTCCAGCTAGGACTGAAGCTTTCTTT,CASSSSPARTEAFF
TRBD2,TRBJ2-2,TRBV27,NA,TGTGCCAGCAGTTTAAGAGGTAGCGGGAGTACCGGGGAGCTGTTTTTT,CASSLRGSGSTGELFF
NA,TRBJ1-6,TRBV27,once,TGTGCCAGCAGTTTGGACAGCAATTCACCCCTCCACTTT,CASSLDSNSPLHF
TRBD2,TRBJ2-3,TRBV24-1,once,TGTGCCACCTCACTAGCGGGGGGCACAGATACGCAGTATTTT,CATSLAGGTDTQYF
TRBD1,TRBJ2-5,TRBV29-1,NA,TGCAGCTCATGGACAGGGGAAGCGCGTGAGACCCAGTACTTC,CSSWTGEARETQYF
NA,TRBJ1-1,TRBV28,NA,TGTGCCAGCAGTTTAGGGGGGGACGGGGCTTTCTTT,CASSLGGDGAFF
TRBD2,TRBJ2-1,TRBV19,NA,TGTGCCAGTCGTTTACTAGCGGGAGTTTACAATGAGCAGTTCTTC,CASRLLAGVYNEQFF
NA,TRBJ1-2,TRBV24-1,NA,TGTGCCACCAGTGACCATGACTCTTATAACTATGGCTACACCTTC,CATSDHDSYNYGYTF
NA,TRBJ1-5,TRBV2,NA,TGTGCCAGCAGTGAGCAGGCAGTGCCTAATCAGCCCCAGCATTTT,CASSEQAVPNQPQHF
TRBD1,TRBJ2-2,TRBV6-5,NA,TGTGCCAGCAGTAAGGGACAGGGGACCACCGGGGAGCTGTTTTTT,CASSKGQGTTGELFF
NA,TRBJ1-2,TRBV29-1,NA,TGCAGCGATACCTGGCAGTCATCTAACTATGGCTACACCTTC,CSDTWQSSNYGYTF
NA,TRBJ2-4,TRBV21-1,NA,TGTGCCAGCAGCAAAGTCCAGGGGGGCCTATCGAACATTCAGTACTTC,CASSKVQGGLSNIQYF
NA,TRBJ1-1,TRBV7-9,few,TGTGCCAGCAGTCCCCAGGGATTGACTGAAGCTTTCTTT,CASSPQGLTEAFF
TRBD1,TRBJ1-5,TRBV19,NA,TGTGCCAGTAGTACTTTAGGGGGCTCAAGCCAGCCCCAGCATTTT,CASSTLGGSSQPQHF
NA,TRBJ2-5,TRBV7-8,once,TGTGCCAGCAGCTTAGATCCAGGCGCCGGAGAGACCCAGTACTTC,CASSLDPGAGETQYF
TRBD1,TRBJ2-3,TRBV29-1,once,TGCAGCGTTTGGGACAGTCAGCCAGATACGCAGTATTTT,CSVWDSQPDTQYF
TRBD2,TRBJ2-2,TRBV3-1/TRBV3-2,NA,TGTGCCAGCAGCCAATTGGGACTAGCGGACACCGGGGAGCTGTTTTTT,CASSQLGLADTGELFF
NA,TRBJ2-7,TRBV5-1,NA,TGCGCCAGCAGCTTGGCCCCAGGGGTAACCTACGAGCAGTACTTC,CASSLAPGVTYEQYF
NA,TRBJ1-1,TRBV6-2/TRBV6-3,NA,TGTGCCAGCAGTTACCCTATTACTGAAGCTTTCTTT,CASSYPITEAFF
NA,TRBJ2-7,TRBV5-5,NA,TGTGCCAGCAGCCGCACTCAGGGGGGTACGGGGGCAGGCGGCTACGAGCAGTACTTC,CASSRTQGGTGAGGYEQYF
TRBD1,TRBJ1-2,TRBV5-1,once,TGCGCCAGCAGCACGGGACAGGGGGCCGGCTACACCTTC,CASSTGQGAGYTF
TRBD1,TRBJ2-2,TRBV4-1,once,TGCGCCAGCAGCCAAAGGGGGACAGGGGACACCGGGGAGCTGTTTTTT,CASSQRGTGDTGELFF
NA,TRBJ1-5,TRBV21-1,once,TGTGCCAGCAGGGACAGGGGGCAAGAGCAGCCCCAGCATTTT,CASRDRGQEQPQHF